The source of this T cell receptor (beta chain) is a study of cytomegalovirus exposure and HLA in healthy donors. Findings and limits, study-wide: In a later analysis, the majority of CMV-associated beta chains seemingly showed HLA restriction.

With respect to this clone: Its antigen is unidentified.

Vbeta (60) and Jbeta (13) primers were used in the PCR. Data came from immunoSEQ multiplex PCR; TCRdb stores just in-frame clones and leaves some out. The data show 100,000 to 150,000 clones, roughly three quarters seen once. At sampling all donors were nominally healthy, likely with unrecorded immune exposures. Germline-derived CDR1 and CDR2 are SGHVS and FQNEAQ. The CDR3 sequence is 13 residues long. Trimming cost V 7 bases and J 2 bases, with 11 bases left between them. The chain couples TRBV7-8 to TRBJ1-2, with D maybe TRBD1 (5 bases). The clonotype originates from a man aged 25 to 40 in good health and CMV-seropositive. The sample consisted of PBMCs. The DNA for the CDR3 is TGTGCCAGCACTTCAGGGCTGAACTATGGCTACACCTTC. Its protein is CASTSGLNYGYTF.